Each of the 29 T cell receptor beta chains below was sequenced from the same sample in a study of blood T cells in healthy people across ages. With a J-beta primer mix and a sample-barcoded 5' primer, a second PCR ran about 7 to 12 cycles. A single record per CDR3 protein comes from TCRdb applying MiXCR to the 5' RACE reads. The table lists around 800,000 distinct CDR3 sequences, around 25% of them singletons, with around 3% in the top ten. These data also formed part of another study, on T cells of mothers and their children.

The specimen sequenced was blood. Receptors were obtained from a boy aged 5-17 years in good health.

This clonotype was picked up one time. The chain links TRBV28 to TRBJ1-1; no firm D call. This CDR3 contains 13 residues. Trimming left V 6 bases short and J 11 bases short, with 19 bases between. CDR1 is MDHEN and CDR2 is SYDVKM in the germline V gene. CDR3 nucleotide sequence: TGTGCCAGCAGCAACCCGGAGGCACTAAGGGCTTTCTTT. Translated, it gives CASSNPEALRAFF.

The rearrangement uses TRBV20-1 and TRBJ1-6; D gene ambiguous. Trimming took off 3 bases at V and 9 bases at J, with 9 bases between the two ends. CDR1 and CDR2 (germline): DFQATT, SNEGSKA (reference sequence). The CDR3 runs 12 residues. The CDR3 loop is CSARGGSSPLHF. The CDR3 nucleotides read TGCAGTGCTAGGGGCGGTAGTTCACCCCTCCACTTT.

Only a few counts were recorded for this clonotype. The V gene is TRBV18, the J gene TRBJ2-4; TRBD2 agrees at 12 bases. Germline CDR1 is KGHSH and CDR2 is LQKENI. The CDR3 sequence is 16 residues long. The junction had 3 bases not matched to a gene; V was cut back by 3 bases and J by 3 bases. CDR3 in DNA: TGTGCCAGCTCACCGACTAGCGGGGGAGGCAAAAACATTCAGTACTTC. Its protein is CASSPTSGGGKNIQYF.

There are a few counts of this clonotype. The rearrangement joins TRBV15 to TRBJ1-3, with D perhaps matching TRBD1 (5 bases). The V and J ends lost 6 bases and 0 bases respectively, with 9 bases between them. Germline values: CDR1 LNHNV, CDR2 YYDKDF (reference sequence). This CDR3 region has 14 residues. The CDR3 sequence: CATRGGISGNTIYF. In nucleotides, the CDR3 is TGTGCCACCAGGGGGGGAATCTCTGGAAACACCATATATTTT.

The chain uses TRBV18 and TRBJ2-1, with 9 bases fitting TRBD2. Germline CDR1 is KGHSH and CDR2 is LQKENI. The CDR3 runs 16 residues. Unmatched junction bases numbered 5, after V lost 5 bases and J lost 0 bases. The CDR3 sequence: CASSRTSASSYNEQFF. The CDR3 DNA reads as TGTGCCAGCTCAAGGACTAGCGCTAGCTCCTACAATGAGCAGTTCTTC. The full variable domain, rest sourced from reference TRBV18 and TRBJ2-1, is NAGVMQNPRHLVRRRGQEARLRCSPMKGHSHVYWYRQLPEEGLKFMVYLQKENIIDESGMPKERFSAEFPKEGPSILRIQQVVRGDSAAYFCASSRTSASSYNEQFFGPGTRLTVL.

There are a few counts of this clonotype. The chain has TRBV9 and TRBJ2-1; D unresolved. Trimming removed 2 bases from V and 5 bases from J, with 14 bases in between. This CDR3 is built from 15 residues. Germline V gives CDR1 SGDLS, CDR2 YYNGEE. This CDR3 reads CASSVEDTPDNEQFF. The CDR3, as DNA: TGTGCCAGCAGCGTTGAAGACACTCCCGACAATGAGCAGTTCTTC.

This chain links TRBV29-1 with TRBJ2-5; no clear D. Trimming removed 4 bases from V and 9 bases from J, with 9 bases in between. Per the germline V gene, CDR1 is SQVTM and CDR2 is ANQGSEA. The CDR3 loop spans 10 amino acids. This chain's CDR3 is CSVVLRAQYF. In DNA, the CDR3 is TGCAGCGTTGTCCTTCGGGCCCAGTACTTC.

The gene calls are TRBV25-1 and TRBJ1-2, with D possibly being TRBD1 (5 bases). V lost 7 bases to trimming and J lost 4 bases, with 13 bases between them. CDR3 length equals 13 residues. Germline V gene lookup returns CDR1 MGHDK and CDR2 SYGVNS. The CDR3 here is CASTKAGTYGYTF. CDR3 sequence (DNA): TGTGCCAGCACCAAAGCAGGGACCTATGGCTACACCTTC.

This clonotype was counted a few times. This chain connects TRBV7-9 to TRBJ1-5, with D perhaps matching TRBD1 (5 bases). The CDR3 totals 15 residues. The V and J ends lost 6 bases and 7 bases respectively, with 19 bases between them. Germline V lookup: CDR1 SEHNR, CDR2 FQNEAQ (reference sequence). The CDR3: CASSFDGARGQPQHF. The CDR3 nucleotides read TGTGCCAGCAGTTTCGACGGAGCACGGGGGCAGCCCCAGCATTTT.

The gene calls are TRBV20-1 and TRBJ1-1; D is unresolved. Germline V lookup: CDR1 DFQATT, CDR2 SNEGSKA (reference sequence). V shed 3 bases and J shed 3 bases, with 5 bases lying between them. CDR3 length: 11 amino acids. The DNA of the CDR3 is TGCAGTGCTAGGAGTTACACTGAAGCTTTCTTT. This gives the protein CSARSYTEAFF.

The V call is TRBV6-1, the J call TRBJ2-5; D uncertain. With the DNA end fitting TRBJ2-7 better, the J assignment may be wrong. This CDR3 spans 10 amino acids. Germline V gene sequence: CDR1 MNHNS, CDR2 SASEGT. The CDR3 sequence is CASSIGEQYF. For the CDR3, the DNA is TGTGCCAGCAGTATCGGCGAGCAGTACTTC.

This clonotype was picked up a small number of times. The V call is TRBV4-1, the J call TRBJ2-1, with TRBD2 matching over 8 bases. J was trimmed by 3 bases and V by 1 base; bases with no gene match: 5. Germline values: CDR1 MGHRA, CDR2 YSYEKL. The CDR3 extends over 16 amino acids. The CDR3 loop reads CASSQVGRGGYNEQFF. The CDR3 region has the DNA TGCGCCAGCAGCCAAGTCGGTCGGGGGGGCTACAATGAGCAGTTCTTC.

This clonotype was seen a handful of times. The chain is built from TRBV9 and TRBJ2-7; TRBD1 might be the D (5 bases). Germline V gene lookup returns CDR1 SGDLS and CDR2 YYNGEE. The CDR3 consists of 14 residues. V shed 0 bases and J shed 2 bases, with 9 bases lying between them. The CDR3 region is CASSVGAGTYEQYF. The CDR3 DNA reads TGTGCCAGCAGCGTAGGCGCAGGGACCTACGAGCAGTACTTC.

The sample holds a few counts of this clonotype. This sequence joins TRBV27 and TRBJ1-6; 7 bases line up with TRBD1. The CDR3 runs 14 residues. Germline V gene data show CDR1 as MNHEY and CDR2 as SMNVEV (reference sequence). J gave up 5 bases and V 8 bases, and 6 bases lay outside the gene matches. The CDR3 region has the DNA TGTGCCAGCGGTGCCGGGACAGATAATTCACCCCTCCACTTT. It yields the protein CASGAGTDNSPLHF.

This chain connects TRBV20-1 to TRBJ2-1, with D unclear. Trimming removed 3 bases from V and 3 bases from J, with 6 bases in between. Germline V lookup: CDR1 DFQATT, CDR2 SNEGSKA (reference sequence). CDR3 length equals 12 residues. CDR3 protein: CSASGHYNEQFF. The CDR3, as DNA: TGCAGTGCTAGCGGGCACTACAATGAGCAGTTCTTC.

The chain joins TRBV4-3 to TRBJ2-5, with a tentative D call TRBD1 (6 bases). The CDR3 has 13 amino acids. Trimming left V 5 bases short and J 5 bases short, with 12 bases between. Germline V CDR1 and CDR2: LGHNA, YSLEER. CDR3 sequence (DNA): TGCGCCAGCAGCAGGGGGTTATGGGAGACCCAGTACTTC. This sequence encodes CASSRGLWETQYF.

V gene TRBV19 combines with J gene TRBJ1-6; 10 nucleotides match TRBD1. There are 20 residues in the CDR3. V lost 6 bases, J lost 0 bases, and 14 bases stayed unmatched. Germline CDR1 and CDR2: LNHDA and SQIVND (reference sequence). This CDR3 reads CASSRTDGTGALSYNSPLHF. CDR3 in DNA: TGTGCCAGTAGCCGAACCGACGGGACAGGGGCCCTCTCCTATAATTCACCCCTCCACTTT. The full variable domain, completed using reference TRBV19 and TRBJ1-6, is DGGITQSPKYLFRKEGQNVTLSCEQNLNHDAMYWYRQDPGQGLRLIYYSQIVNDFQKGDIAEGYSVSREKKESFPLTVTSAQKNPTAFYLCASSRTDGTGALSYNSPLHFGNGTRLTVT.

This chain uses TRBV9 with TRBJ1-5; D is perhaps TRBD1 (6 bases). This CDR3 spans 14 amino acids. Germline V gives CDR1 SGDLS, CDR2 YYNGEE. Trimming pared 5 bases from V and 4 bases from J, leaving 13 bases between. For the CDR3, the DNA is TGTGCCAGCAGTGGGAGGGGACAAAATCAGCCCCAGCATTTT. Encoded protein: CASSGRGQNQPQHF.

For this clonotype: Germline and junction disagree at one end, which may indicate a read error. V usage is TRBV7-9 and J usage is TRBJ1-4; the match to TRBD1 covers 12 bases. Germline loops: CDR1 SEHNR, CDR2 FQNEAQ (reference sequence). The CDR3 consists of 15 residues. The CDR3 DNA is TGTGCCAGCAGCTTGGGGGACAGGGGGCAAGAAAAACTATTTTTT. Its translation: CASSLGDRGQEKLFF.

The chain carries TRBV10-2 and TRBJ1-6; D ambiguous. The CDR3 loop spans 15 amino acids. Germline V gives CDR1 WSHSY, CDR2 SAAADI. Deletions cut 2 bases from V and 9 bases from J, with 14 bases between. The CDR3 loop is CASSEGQQRGSPLHF. CDR3 nucleotide sequence: TGCGCCAGCAGTGAGGGCCAGCAGCGGGGTTCACCCCTCCACTTT.

V is TRBV6-5 and J is TRBJ1-4; maybe TRBD1 (6 bases). The CDR3 sequence is 16 residues long. With 0 bases removed from V and 4 bases from J, the gap between germline ends came to 12 bases. CDR1 is MNHEY and CDR2 is SVGAGI in the germline V gene. The CDR3, as DNA: TGTGCCAGCAGTTACTCGAGGGGGGACGGTAATGAAAAACTGTTTTTT. The encoded protein is CASSYSRGDGNEKLFF.

This clonotype was counted a few times. V gene TRBV13 combines with J gene TRBJ2-5, with TRBD2 matching over 13 bases. The DNA matches TRBJ2-7 better at its end, which makes the J call doubtful. Looked up from germline, CDR1 is PRHDT and CDR2 is FYEKMQ (reference sequence). This CDR3 is 17 amino acids long. Here the CDR3 reads CASSSRALAGGLYEQYF. The CDR3 DNA reads as TGTGCCAGCAGCTCCCGAGCACTAGCGGGGGGGCTGTACGAGCAGTACTTC.

This sequence joins TRBV20-1 and TRBJ2-5; possible D gene TRBD2, 5 bases. Per germline, CDR1 DFQATT and CDR2 SNEGSKA (reference sequence). V was cut by 5 bases and J by 5 bases, with 9 bases left in between. There are 11 residues in the CDR3. Here the CDR3 DNA reads TGCAGTGCTTGGTCGGGGGAGACCCAGTACTTC. Residues: CSAWSGETQYF.

The chain couples TRBV20-1 to TRBJ2-7; 9 bases align to TRBD1. Germline V gene data show CDR1 as DFQATT and CDR2 as SNEGSKA (reference sequence). J gave up 6 bases and V 4 bases, and 10 bases lay outside the gene matches. The CDR3 covers 14 residues. For the CDR3, the DNA is TGCAGTGCTACCTCGGGACAGGGTATCGTCGAGCAGTACTTC. It translates to CSATSGQGIVEQYF.

The chain combines TRBV28 with TRBJ2-2; possibly TRBD1 for D (6 bases). CDR3 length equals 15 residues. The V gene's germline CDR1 is MDHEN and CDR2 SYDVKM. Trimming stripped 4 bases from V and 1 base from J, with 10 bases between. In DNA, the CDR3 is TGTGCCAGCAGTTGGGACATACAGAACACCGGGGAGCTGTTTTTT. The encoded protein is CASSWDIQNTGELFF.

This clonotype was detected a few times. The V call is TRBV12-3 or TRBV12-4, the J call TRBJ2-7; the D gene is possibly TRBD2 (7 bases). Gene TRBJ2-1 matches the end of the DNA better, so the J call may be wrong. The CDR3 extends over 15 amino acids. In DNA, the CDR3 is TGTGCCAGCAGCCCCATGGGGGGGCATACCAATGAGCAGTTCTTC. This codes for CASSPMGGHTNEQFF.

This chain links TRBV6-6 with TRBJ2-7, with D possibly TRBD2 on 6 matching bases. The CDR3 loop spans 12 amino acids. Germline-derived CDR1 and CDR2 are MNHNY and SVGAGI (reference sequence). Deletions cut 2 bases from V and 4 bases from J, with 6 bases between. Here the CDR3 reads CASSYAGYEQYF. Written as DNA, the CDR3 is TGTGCCAGCAGTTACGCGGGGTACGAGCAGTACTTC.

The V and J genes are TRBV4-2 and TRBJ1-4; D might be TRBD1 (6 bases). The germline V and J ends were trimmed by 0 bases and 4 bases, with 12 bases remaining between them. CDR1 and CDR2 from the germline V gene are LGHNA and YNFKEQ. The CDR3 runs to 16 residues. CDR3 bases: TGTGCCAGCAGCCAAGAGCAGGGGTTGAATAATGAAAAACTGTTTTTT. Its translation is CASSQEQGLNNEKLFF.

The genes are TRBV7-8 and TRBJ2-2, with 7 bases lining up with TRBD1. V trimming: 5 bases; J trimming: 4 bases; junction bases outside the gene matches: 10. The length of the CDR3 is 16 residues. The germline V gene encodes CDR1 SGHVS and CDR2 FQNEAQ. This CDR3 reads CASSPLRDSSTGELFF. Here the CDR3 DNA reads TGTGCCAGCAGCCCTCTCAGGGACAGCTCCACCGGGGAGCTGTTTTTT.